This section outlines one TCR beta chain sequence together with its context. A 1 in 200,000 to 1 in 1 million T cell depth was the sequencing target. Assay used: immunoSEQ multiplex PCR; TCRdb lists only in-frame clones, some missing. The sample has tens of thousands of clones; over 80% are singletons. The data belong to a study of cytotoxic CD8 clonotypes in ibrutinib-treated CLL. Study background: A mean of around 270,000 productive templates and tens of thousands of productive rearrangements was obtained per sample.

CDR1 and CDR2 from the germline V gene are MDHEN and SYDVKM. This CDR3 is built from 13 residues. Deletions cut 3 bases from V and 7 bases from J, with 12 bases between. This specimen was PBMCs, taken after 24 months of ibrutinib treatment. This clonotype originated in a human donor with chronic lymphocytic leukemia. The V call is TRBV28, the J call TRBJ1-1; no firm D call. CDR3 bases: TGTGCCAGCAGTTTTGTGGCAGGCGGTGAAGCTTTCTTT. Translating gives CASSFVAGGEAFF.